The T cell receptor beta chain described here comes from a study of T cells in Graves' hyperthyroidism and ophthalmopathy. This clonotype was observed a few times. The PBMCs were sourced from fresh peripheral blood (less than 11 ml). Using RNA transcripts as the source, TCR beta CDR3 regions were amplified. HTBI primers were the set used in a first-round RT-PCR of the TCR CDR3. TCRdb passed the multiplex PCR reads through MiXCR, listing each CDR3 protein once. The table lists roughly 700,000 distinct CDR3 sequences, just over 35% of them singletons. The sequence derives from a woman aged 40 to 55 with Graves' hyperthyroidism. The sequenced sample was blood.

CDR3 region: CASSLEGGAPEAFF. The CDR3 DNA reads TGTGCCAGCAGCTTGGAGGGCGGGGCCCCAGAGGCTTTCTTT. The chain is built from TRBV5-5 and TRBJ1-1; possibly TRBD1 for D (5 bases). Germline V lookup: CDR1 SGHKS, CDR2 YYEKEE (reference sequence). The ends were cut back, 0 bases at V and 11 bases at J, with 17 bases in the middle. The CDR3 is 14 residues long.